This record concerns one T cell receptor beta chain sequence. Its antigen is unidentified. This CDR3 is 14 amino acids long. The V gene end was trimmed by 7 bases and the J gene end by 7 bases; junction bases not matched to a gene: 9. This sample is part of a study of molecular identifiers for immune sequencing clone quantification. General study findings and limits: Jurkat TCR RNA from one cell was spiked into roughly 1 million naive cells, and it was reportedly detectable there. In CMV-specific effectors, clones above 20 copies held over 99% of molecules; naive, under 1%.

Previously described methods with listed TCR primers produced the bulk TCR libraries. Each CDR3 protein is one row after TCRdb ran MiXCR on the PCR reads. Here the sample spans around 470,000 distinct CDR3 sequences, roughly 23% being singletons. This clonotype was obtained from a human donor in good health. Some libraries in this study had Jurkat cell RNA spiked in. The specimen was naive CD8+ T cells from blood, with Jurkat cell RNA spiked in. The subset here: FACS-sorted CD8+CD4-CCR7+CD45RA+ naive T cells. The rearrangement joins TRBV12-3 or TRBV12-4 to TRBJ2-1, with 8 bases identical to TRBD1. CDR3 region: CASTRGRGLNEQFF. The CDR3 bases are TGTGCCAGCACCAGGGGCAGGGGGCTAAATGAGCAGTTCTTC.